The next 18 T cell receptor beta chains were all read from a single sample in a study of CXCR3-negative and CXCR3-positive naive CD8 T cells. Each TRB cDNA library was prepared by 5' RACE (with UMI labels). Reprocessing the 5' RACE reads, TCRdb reports a single entry for every CDR3 protein and omits DNA. This repertoire includes tens of thousands of distinct CDR3 sequences. The sequenced sample consisted of naive CXCR3- CD8+ T cells from blood. Subset specified: CD45RO-CCR7+CD27+CD95- naive CD8+ T cells lacking CXCR3 (TNR3-). The receptors originated from a human donor in good health. Some clones in this sample may be carry-over from other donors' samples.

The rearrangement uses TRBV29-1 and TRBJ2-1. Germline V gene lookup returns CDR1 SQVTM and CDR2 ANQGSEA. This CDR3 has 14 residues. The CDR3: CSVEPGRSYNEQFF.

The chain employs TRBV7-2 and TRBJ1-2; TCRdb reports TRBD1, a call that lacks DNA to check it against. The CDR3 has 13 residues. The V gene's germline CDR1 is SGHTA and CDR2 FQGNSA. The CDR3: CASSPWGGYGYTF.

The V call is TRBV7-6, the J call TRBJ2-7; lacking DNA, the TRBD2 call made by TCRdb goes unchecked. CDR3 length equals 13 residues. In germline, CDR1 is SGHVS, CDR2 FNYEAQ. CDR3 region: CASSLSPQDEQYF.

This chain uses TRBV9 with TRBJ2-2. Germline lookup yields CDR1 SGDLS and CDR2 YYNGEE. CDR3 size: 13 residues. CDR3 protein: CASSQQNTGELFF.

The rearrangement links TRBV6-5 to TRBJ2-1. CDR3 length: 16 amino acids. From germline, CDR1 is MNHEY and CDR2 SVGAGI. The CDR3 sequence is CASSYYPDQTYNEQFF.

The chain recombines TRBV6-2 or TRBV6-3 with TRBJ1-4. Per germline, CDR1 MNHEY and CDR2 SVGEGT. This CDR3 is built from 16 residues. CDR3 in amino acids: CASSYGPSATNEKLFF.

The chain employs TRBV20-1 and TRBJ2-5; TCRdb's D call, TRBD1, is unchecked because there is no DNA. CDR3 length equals 14 residues. In germline, CDR1 is DFQATT, CDR2 SNEGSKA (reference sequence). The CDR3 here is CSARTSGVGETQYF.

V usage is TRBV28 and J usage is TRBJ1-2; TCRdb selects TRBD1, and the lack of DNA leaves this call unchecked. CDR3 length: 14 residues. CDR1 and CDR2 from the germline V gene are MDHEN and SYDVKM. The CDR3 region is CASRPAGPYYGYTF.

The rearrangement uses TRBV29-1 and TRBJ2-1. Germline V gene data show CDR1 as SQVTM and CDR2 as ANQGSEA. This CDR3 has 12 amino acids. CDR3 sequence: CSVVDWTNEQFF.

This chain connects TRBV10-1 to TRBJ1-5; TCRdb reports TRBD1, a call that lacks DNA to check it against. CDR1 and CDR2 from the germline V gene are WNHNN and SYGVQD (reference sequence). This CDR3 comprises 14 residues. This CDR3 is CASRSTDSNQPQHF.

The chain carries TRBV30 and TRBJ1-2. There are 12 residues in the CDR3. Germline assignment: CDR1 GTSNPN and CDR2 SVGIG (reference sequence). CDR3: CAWSGEVYGYTF.

This CDR3 reads CASSEEFGSGNTIYF. The V call is TRBV10-2, the J call TRBJ1-3. Germline V gene sequence: CDR1 WSHSY, CDR2 SAAADI. The CDR3 runs 15 residues.

This CDR3 reads CASSSPYNEQFF. The genes are TRBV7-9 and TRBJ2-1. The CDR3 loop spans 12 amino acids. Germline V CDR1 and CDR2: SEHNR, FQNEAQ (reference sequence).

The chain couples TRBV29-1 to TRBJ1-2; TCRdb outputs TRBD1, but without DNA this stays unchecked. The CDR3 consists of 12 residues. The germline V gene has CDR1 SQVTM and CDR2 ANQGSEA. CDR3 sequence: CSGVGGDVGYTF.

The J gene is TRBJ2-1, the V gene TRBV7-7; the D call of TRBD2 rests on TCRdb alone, since no DNA is present to check it. Germline V gene data show CDR1 as SSHAT and CDR2 as FNYEAQ (reference sequence). This CDR3 has 14 residues. CDR3 in amino acids: CASSLRLAGDEQFF.

The rearrangement joins TRBV30 to TRBJ2-2. Germline CDR1 is GTSNPN and CDR2 is SVGIG (reference sequence). This CDR3 is built from 12 residues. CDR3 residues: CAWEVVAGELFF.

This chain connects TRBV7-9 to TRBJ2-1. This CDR3 has 13 residues. The V gene's germline CDR1 is SEHNR and CDR2 FQNEAQ (reference sequence). This CDR3 reads CASSEATYNEQFF.

The V gene is TRBV30, the J gene TRBJ2-2; TCRdb's D call, TRBD1, is unchecked because there is no DNA. The CDR3 loop spans 16 amino acids. The germline V gene encodes CDR1 GTSNPN and CDR2 SVGIG (reference sequence). The CDR3 sequence: CAWHSPETGPTGELFF.